This TCR beta chain is drawn from a study of cytomegalovirus exposure and HLA in healthy donors (dated by TCRdb to 2016 to 2017). Regarding the study in general: In an earlier analysis of about 560 of the donors, roughly 300 Gb of sequence data and 100 million or so unique TCR beta sequences from 150 million to 200 million T cells were reported. The study profiled the T cell repertoires of 666 subjects by immunosequencing and related them to cytomegalovirus serostatus. An earlier analysis of more than 450 of the donors used high-throughput TCR beta sequencing to judge whether each TCR beta V gene segment behaved as functional or pseudogenic. Besides the first cohort of 550 to 750 subjects, a separate validation cohort made up of 120 different subjects was used. An early release covering about 600 HLA-typed donors comprised roughly 300 gigabases of sequencing data and approximately 85 million unique TCR sequences. HLA typing included class I and class II loci at four-digit resolution. All discovery cohort repertoires had been generated on a single sequencing platform. A few DR-DQ haplotypes were handled as single units for association and clustering because linkage in the cohort was strong. Rather than using new phenotypic data, the later analysis identified candidate immune exposures from TCR beta sequences and from how often those sequences occurred across donors. To predict cytomegalovirus infection status, the study combined high-throughput TCR immunosequencing, statistical association of individual TCRs with disease status, and machine learning. Among about 410 genotyped donors of the cohort, an average of approximately 200,000 unique TCR beta nucleotide sequences was sequenced per donor, of which roughly 18% were non-productive. The number of typed donors differed by locus: about 620-630 for A, B, C, DRB1 and DQB1; approximately 520 for DQA1; approximately 600 for DPA1; and some 430 for DPB1. In a later analysis, previously published TCR beta repertoires from 550 to 700 donors were re-analyzed and high-resolution HLA genotyping was added so that TCR occurrence patterns could be studied. The genetic ancestry cluster associated with self-reported Caucasian donors included 70% to 85% of the roughly 400 genotyped donors. Genome-wide SNP genotypes for about 55% of the 666 donors were used in a later genetic analysis, which treated that subset as a discovery cohort. Donor age, sex, ethnicity and CMV serostatus were compiled together with the repertoire data. The aim of the study was to test whether cataloging public T cell receptors could identify signatures of past pathogen exposure. Broad study findings and their caveats: According to a later analysis, TCR association rates differed among HLA loci, with DRB1 alleles showing the most associated TCRs and HLA-C alleles showing the fewest. Three of the identified cytomegalovirus-associated TCR beta chains were confirmed in vitro to be specific for cytomegalovirus antigens. A group of highly shared sequence variants was considered likely to be a technical artifact of the sequencing pipeline. Most TCR sequences were seen in very few donors, while some public TCRs were found in many individuals. A further reported finding was that TCR beta sequences accurately predicted the HLA-A and HLA-B alleles for most subjects in the first cohort. Because HLA typing was unavailable for some donors at each locus, only the typed subset was used in association tests. According to the authors, the approach could potentially be generalized to other disease states and immunological phenotypes. Some IMGT-functional V segments, including TRBV6-2 and TRBV6-3, could not be told apart with the 87-base-pair reads, so those segments were excluded. In a later analysis, most CMV-associated TCR beta chains were found to appear HLA-restricted, with HLA associations seemingly driven largely by CMV exposure. In both the original and validation cohorts, the classifier was reported to diagnose cytomegalovirus status with high specificity and sensitivity. In a later genetic analysis, fewer N-insertions in productive TCRs were reported among donors in an Asian-associated ancestry cluster than the approximately 630-donor mean. In the study, approximately 160 TCR beta chains were listed as associated with cytomegalovirus. Because counts were too low, about 18 rarely observed V segments, including chromosome 9 orphons, were left out of the earlier analysis of 500 to 650 of the donors. In a later analysis, several top co-occurrence clusters were reported to appear linked to parvovirus B19, influenza, CMV and Epstein-Barr virus. Linkage disequilibrium might explain the correlated functional status among segregating V segments, but an unknown experimental factor could not be excluded. An association between a missense DCLRE1C variant and V-gene and J-gene trimming of TCR beta chains was found in a later genetic analysis and replicated in an independent cohort. Immune exposure information for the cohort was limited to CMV serostatus. A later analysis associated about 17,000 TCR beta sequences with specific HLA alleles at a false discovery rate of 0.05. In an earlier analysis of 587 of the donors, most TCR beta V segments appeared in productive rearrangements about 87% or about 30% of the time, broadly matching IMGT annotations. In a later analysis, HLA-associated TCR beta chains were found to be more clonally expanded and to have lower generation probabilities than equally common non-associated chains. In this cohort, only TCR beta chains were sequenced, and detectable features were limited by the absence of alpha or paired-chain data. Presence/absence analyses assumed roughly uniform sequencing depth across donors, an assumption that may not hold. Strong co-occurrence of HLA alleles, especially DR and DQ, made assigning TCR associations to individual alleles difficult.

CDR1 SGHVS and CDR2 FQNEAQ are derived from the germline V gene. The CDR3, cysteine through phenylalanine, is 16 amino acids long. Just the 48-base CDR3 DNA is kept, in frame starting at base 1. V is shortened by 4 bases, J by 0 bases, and the region joining them spans 15 bases. This clone was observed a handful of times. The antigen it recognizes is unknown. Per-base qualities were not stored, and no clone one base away is much larger. Library construction relied on the immunoSEQ multiplex PCR assay. For the multiplex PCR, a mixture combining 60 forward primers for TCR Vbeta segments and 13 reverse primers for TCR Jbeta segments was used. Amplification of the CDR3 region of rearranged TCR beta genes was performed with a multiplex PCR assay on genomic DNA. On the Illumina HiSeq System, the amplified TCR beta libraries were sequenced as 87-base-pair reads. Concerning the study's data processing: In a later analysis, tens of millions of unique TCR beta chains were counted across the roughly 610 repertoires, and roughly 11 million of these chains were shared by at least two donors. Raw reads were error-corrected and collapsed into unique sequences by a nearest-neighbor algorithm in which closely related sequences were merged to remove PCR and sequencing errors. CDR3 sequences were aligned to IMGT reference sequences to assign V, D and J gene segments. Each retained sequence needed at least a six-nucleotide match to both a V gene segment and a J gene segment. A rearrangement counted as productive if the CDR3 had no stop codons and remained in frame with V and J, and every other rearrangement counted as non-productive. CDR3 was defined by IMGT convention, running from the second conserved V-encoded cysteine to the conserved J-encoded phenylalanine. In an earlier analysis of 587 of the donors, sequences lacking an unambiguous match to a single V gene segment were excluded. In an earlier analysis of approximately 590 of the donors, a V segment was called functional when productive rearrangements were above 56.7%, and segregating when the standard deviation between donors exceeded 5%. A statistical classification framework was built for diagnosing cytomegalovirus status from the catalog of TCR beta chain sequences. V and J gene assignment, in a later analysis, came from comparing TCR nucleotide sequences with IMGT/GENE-DB human TR gene sequences. The TCRdist pipeline was used in a later analysis to assign CDR3 sequences and most-parsimonious VDJ recombination scenarios. In a later analysis, each TCR beta chain was defined by its CDR3 amino acid sequence together with its V-gene family, and reads lacking a unique V-gene family were excluded. As a way to deal with suspected cross-contamination and a sequencing artifact, a later analysis dropped approximately 590 nucleotide sequences that were highly shared and had low generation probability. For each public chain, a later analysis derived a clonal expansion index from normalized ranks of inferred template counts within each repertoire. In a later analysis, generation probabilities were computed using a VDJ recombination model fitted to out-of-frame rearrangements, and the results were checked against IGoR. A later analysis scored TCR-TCR, TCR-HLA and TCR-CMV co-occurrence with hypergeometric tests, applying a repertoire-size bias correction to TCR pairs. A later analysis estimated false discovery rates by permuting HLA or CMV assignments 20 times. A later analysis grouped co-occurring TCRs with DBSCAN, adding TCRdist sequence similarity when clustering within HLA-allele-positive subsets. Repertoires with fewer than 30,000 or more than 120,000 public chains were left out of co-occurrence clustering, as were five repertoires with anomalous nucleotide sharing. The table comes from immuneACCESS by way of TCRdb, which keeps in-frame sequences with V and J called. Part of the clones is missing from these tables; in studies checked, under half for an unresolved V gene and the rest for unknown reasons. That table gives V, J and clone size, and the DNA gave D and trimming. For this sample the table gives approximately 150,000 clones, of which about four fifths were detected only once. The ten largest account for around 7% of the sample.

The cohort comprised around 690 healthy bone marrow donors. At the time of sampling, all cohort members were nominally healthy, though unrecorded immune exposures were likely present. The donor was CMV seropositive and belonged to the group of 250 to 350 seropositive cohort members. Every donor gave a peripheral blood sample, and the peripheral blood mononuclear cells from that sample were used for TCR beta sequencing. The Qiagen DNeasy Blood Extraction Kit was used to extract genomic DNA from the blood cell samples. This receptor was identified in a man aged 25 to 40 in good health and CMV-seropositive. Rearrangement joined TRBV7-8 to TRBJ2-5; there is no confident call for the D gene. The sequencing sample was made of PBMCs. The CDR3 sequence is CASSSLRSSHQETQYF. At the DNA level, the sequence is TGTGCCAGCAGCTCATTACGTAGTAGCCACCAAGAGACCCAGTACTTC.